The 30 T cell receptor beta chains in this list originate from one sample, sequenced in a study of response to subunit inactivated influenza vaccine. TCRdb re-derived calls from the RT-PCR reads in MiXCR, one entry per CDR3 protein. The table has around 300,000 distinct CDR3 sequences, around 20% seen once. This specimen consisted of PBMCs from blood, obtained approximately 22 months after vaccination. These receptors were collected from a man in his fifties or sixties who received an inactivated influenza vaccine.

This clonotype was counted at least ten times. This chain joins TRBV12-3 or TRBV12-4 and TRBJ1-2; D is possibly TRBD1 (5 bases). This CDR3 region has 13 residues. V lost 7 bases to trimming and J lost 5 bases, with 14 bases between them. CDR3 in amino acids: CASNLGTAYGYTF. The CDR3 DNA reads TGTGCCAGCAATCTAGGGACGGCTTATGGCTACACCTTC.

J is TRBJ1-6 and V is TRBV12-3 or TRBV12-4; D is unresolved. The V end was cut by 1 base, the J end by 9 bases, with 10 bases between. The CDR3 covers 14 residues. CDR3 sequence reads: CASSLGGIGSPLHF. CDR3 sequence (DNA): TGTGCCAGCAGTTTAGGGGGAATCGGTTCACCCCTCCACTTT.

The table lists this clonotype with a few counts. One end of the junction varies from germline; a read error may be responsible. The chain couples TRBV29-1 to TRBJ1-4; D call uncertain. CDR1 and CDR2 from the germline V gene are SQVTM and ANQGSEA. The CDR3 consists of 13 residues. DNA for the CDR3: TGCAGCTTCCGAGGGCTGGCTAATGAAGAACTGTTTTTT. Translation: CSFRGLANEELFF.

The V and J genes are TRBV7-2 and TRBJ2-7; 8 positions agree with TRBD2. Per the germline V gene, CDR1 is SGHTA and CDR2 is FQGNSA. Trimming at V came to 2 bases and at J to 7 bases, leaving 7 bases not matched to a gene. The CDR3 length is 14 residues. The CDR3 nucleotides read TGTGCCAGCAGCTTAAGGGCGGGAGGTCGGGAGCAGTACTTC. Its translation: CASSLRAGGREQYF.

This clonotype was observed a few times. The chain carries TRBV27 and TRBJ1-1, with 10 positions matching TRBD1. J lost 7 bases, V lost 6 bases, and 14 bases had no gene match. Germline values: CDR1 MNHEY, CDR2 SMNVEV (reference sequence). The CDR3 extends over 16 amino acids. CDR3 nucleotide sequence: TGTGCCAGCAGCAACGCGGTGGGGACAGGGGCGAATGAAGCTTTCTTT. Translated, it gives CASSNAVGTGANEAFF.

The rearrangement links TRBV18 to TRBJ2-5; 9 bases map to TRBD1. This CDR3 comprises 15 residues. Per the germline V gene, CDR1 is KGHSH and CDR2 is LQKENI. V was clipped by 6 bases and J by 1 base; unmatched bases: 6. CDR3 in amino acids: CASSLGTGLQETQYF. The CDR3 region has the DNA TGTGCCAGCTCGCTCGGGACAGGGCTCCAAGAGACCCAGTACTTC.

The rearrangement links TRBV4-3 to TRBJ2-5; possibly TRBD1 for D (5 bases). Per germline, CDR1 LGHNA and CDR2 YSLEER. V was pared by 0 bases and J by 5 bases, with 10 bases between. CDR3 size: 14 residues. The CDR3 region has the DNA TGCGCCAGCAGCCAAGATTTGGACATCGAGACCCAGTACTTC. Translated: CASSQDLDIETQYF.

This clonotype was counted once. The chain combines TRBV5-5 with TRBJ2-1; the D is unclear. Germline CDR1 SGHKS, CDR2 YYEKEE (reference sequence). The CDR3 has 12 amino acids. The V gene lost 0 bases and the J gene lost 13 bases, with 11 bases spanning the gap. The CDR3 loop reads CASSLANQAQFF. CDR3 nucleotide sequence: TGTGCCAGCAGCTTGGCCAATCAAGCTCAGTTCTTC.

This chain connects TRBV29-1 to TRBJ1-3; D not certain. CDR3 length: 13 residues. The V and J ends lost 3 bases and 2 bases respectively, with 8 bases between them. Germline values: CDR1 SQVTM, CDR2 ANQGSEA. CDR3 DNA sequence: TGCAGCGTTGACGGCGGGGCTGGAAACACCATATATTTT. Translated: CSVDGGAGNTIYF.

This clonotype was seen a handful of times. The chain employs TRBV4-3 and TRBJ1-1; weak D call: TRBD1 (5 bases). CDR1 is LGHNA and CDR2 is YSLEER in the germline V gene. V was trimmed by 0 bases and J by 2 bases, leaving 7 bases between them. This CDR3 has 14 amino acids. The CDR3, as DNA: TGCGCCAGCAGCCAAGATAGGGACAACACTGAAGCTTTCTTT. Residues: CASSQDRDNTEAFF.

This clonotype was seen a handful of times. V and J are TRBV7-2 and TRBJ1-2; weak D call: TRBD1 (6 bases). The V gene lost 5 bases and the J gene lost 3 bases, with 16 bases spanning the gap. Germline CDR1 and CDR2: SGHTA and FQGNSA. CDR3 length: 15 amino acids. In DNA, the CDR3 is TGTGCCAGCAGCGGGGGTGGACAGATCCACTATGGCTACACCTTC. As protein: CASSGGGQIHYGYTF.

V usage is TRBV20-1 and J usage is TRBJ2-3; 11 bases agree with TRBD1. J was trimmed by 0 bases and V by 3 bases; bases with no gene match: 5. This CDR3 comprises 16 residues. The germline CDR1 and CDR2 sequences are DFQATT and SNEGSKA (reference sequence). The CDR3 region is CSASGTGGFSTDTQYF. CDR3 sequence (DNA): TGCAGTGCTAGTGGGACAGGGGGATTTAGCACAGATACGCAGTATTTT.

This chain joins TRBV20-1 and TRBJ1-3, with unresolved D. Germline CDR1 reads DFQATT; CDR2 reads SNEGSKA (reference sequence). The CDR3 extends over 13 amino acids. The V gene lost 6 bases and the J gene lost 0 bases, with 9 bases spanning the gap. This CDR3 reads CSAQPYSGNTIYF. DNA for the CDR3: TGCAGTGCCCAACCCTACTCTGGAAACACCATATATTTT.

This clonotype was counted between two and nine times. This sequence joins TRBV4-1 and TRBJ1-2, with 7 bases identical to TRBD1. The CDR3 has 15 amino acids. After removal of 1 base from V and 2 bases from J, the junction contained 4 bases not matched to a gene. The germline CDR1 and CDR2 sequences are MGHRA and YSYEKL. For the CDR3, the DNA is TGCGCCAGCAGCCAAGTCTTGGGACAGAACTATGGCTACACCTTC. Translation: CASSQVLGQNYGYTF.

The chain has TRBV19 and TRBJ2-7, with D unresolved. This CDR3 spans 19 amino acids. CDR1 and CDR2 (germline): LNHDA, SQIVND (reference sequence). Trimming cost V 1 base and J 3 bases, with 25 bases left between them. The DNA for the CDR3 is TGTGCCAGTAGTATAGTCTCACTAAATTCCTGGCAGGCGAACTACGAGCAGTACTTC. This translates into CASSIVSLNSWQANYEQYF. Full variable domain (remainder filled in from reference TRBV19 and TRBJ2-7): DGGITQSPKYLFRKEGQNVTLSCEQNLNHDAMYWYRQDPGQGLRLIYYSQIVNDFQKGDIAEGYSVSREKKESFPLTVTSAQKNPTAFYLCASSIVSLNSWQANYEQYFGPGTRLTVT.

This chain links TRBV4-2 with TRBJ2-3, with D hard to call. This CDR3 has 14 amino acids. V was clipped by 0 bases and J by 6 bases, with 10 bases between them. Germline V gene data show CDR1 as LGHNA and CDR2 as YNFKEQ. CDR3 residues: CASSQDQRADTQYF. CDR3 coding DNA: TGTGCCAGCAGCCAAGATCAAAGGGCGGATACGCAGTATTTT.

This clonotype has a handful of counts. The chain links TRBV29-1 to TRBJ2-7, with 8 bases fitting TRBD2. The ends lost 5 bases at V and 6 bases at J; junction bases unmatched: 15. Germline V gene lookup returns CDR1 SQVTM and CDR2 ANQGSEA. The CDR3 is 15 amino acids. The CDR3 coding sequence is TGCAGCGTTCGGGGGGGGCGGGAGTCCCCGTCCGAGCAGTACTTC. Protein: CSVRGGRESPSEQYF.

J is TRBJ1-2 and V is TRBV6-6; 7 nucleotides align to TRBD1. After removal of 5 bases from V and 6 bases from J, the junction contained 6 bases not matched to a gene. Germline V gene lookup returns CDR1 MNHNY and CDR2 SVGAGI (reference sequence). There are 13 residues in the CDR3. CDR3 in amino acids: CASSKQGVHGYTF. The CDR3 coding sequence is TGTGCCAGCAGTAAGCAGGGGGTTCATGGCTACACCTTC.

This CDR3 reads CASSLGRGGLNEQFF. DNA for the CDR3: TGTGCCAGCAGTTTAGGGCGGGGGGGCCTCAATGAGCAGTTCTTC. The chain links TRBV12-3 or TRBV12-4 to TRBJ2-1; 9 nucleotides agree with TRBD2. The ends lost 1 base at V and 6 bases at J; junction bases unmatched: 4. The CDR3 consists of 15 residues.

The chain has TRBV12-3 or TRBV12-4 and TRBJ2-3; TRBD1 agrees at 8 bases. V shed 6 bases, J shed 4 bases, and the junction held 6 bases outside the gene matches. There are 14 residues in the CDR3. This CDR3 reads CASRGGQGADTQYF. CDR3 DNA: TGTGCCAGCAGGGGCGGACAGGGAGCAGATACGCAGTATTTT.

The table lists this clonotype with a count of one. In nucleotides, the CDR3 is TGCAGCGTGCGACAGGGGGCCTACAATGAGCAGTTCTTC. Translated: CSVRQGAYNEQFF. V is TRBV29-1 and J is TRBJ2-1; 9 bases are a match to TRBD1. V dropped 6 bases and J dropped 2; count of bases not matched to a gene: 2. Germline CDR1 reads SQVTM; CDR2 reads ANQGSEA. This CDR3 contains 13 residues.

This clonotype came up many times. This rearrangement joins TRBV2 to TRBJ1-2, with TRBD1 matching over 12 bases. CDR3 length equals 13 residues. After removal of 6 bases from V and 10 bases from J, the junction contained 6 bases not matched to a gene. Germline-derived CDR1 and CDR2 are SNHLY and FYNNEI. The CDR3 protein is CASSAGTGGVYTF. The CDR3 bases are TGTGCCAGCAGCGCCGGGACAGGGGGCGTCTACACCTTC.

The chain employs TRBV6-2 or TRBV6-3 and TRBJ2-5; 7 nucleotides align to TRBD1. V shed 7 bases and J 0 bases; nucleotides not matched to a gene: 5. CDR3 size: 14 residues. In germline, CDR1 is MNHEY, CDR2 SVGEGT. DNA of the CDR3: TGTGCCAGCACGACAGGGCGGTACCAAGAGACCCAGTACTTC. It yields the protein CASTTGRYQETQYF.

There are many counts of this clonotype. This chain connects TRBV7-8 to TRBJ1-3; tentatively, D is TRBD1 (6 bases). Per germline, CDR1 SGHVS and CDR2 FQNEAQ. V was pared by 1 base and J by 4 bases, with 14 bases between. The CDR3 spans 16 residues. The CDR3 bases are TGTGCCAGCAGCTTAGTGCACAGGGAGAGAGGAAACACCATATATTTT. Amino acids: CASSLVHRERGNTIYF.

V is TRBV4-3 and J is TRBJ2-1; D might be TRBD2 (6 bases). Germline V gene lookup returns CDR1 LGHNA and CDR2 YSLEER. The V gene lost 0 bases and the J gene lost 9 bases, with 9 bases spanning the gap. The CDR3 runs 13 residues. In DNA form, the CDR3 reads TGCGCCAGCAGCCAAGAGAAGGGACTTGAGCAGTTCTTC. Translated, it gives CASSQEKGLEQFF.

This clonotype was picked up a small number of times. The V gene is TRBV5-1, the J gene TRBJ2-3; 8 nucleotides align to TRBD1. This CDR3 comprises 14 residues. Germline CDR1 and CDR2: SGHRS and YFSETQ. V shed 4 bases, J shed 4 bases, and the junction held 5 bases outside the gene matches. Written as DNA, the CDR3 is TGCGCCAGCAGCCCGCGGACAGGGTCAGATACGCAGTATTTT. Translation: CASSPRTGSDTQYF.

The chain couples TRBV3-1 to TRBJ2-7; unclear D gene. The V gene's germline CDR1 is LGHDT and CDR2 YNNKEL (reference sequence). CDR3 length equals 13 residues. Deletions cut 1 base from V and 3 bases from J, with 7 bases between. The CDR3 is CASSQALNYEQYF. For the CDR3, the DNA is TGTGCCAGCAGCCAAGCCCTAAACTACGAGCAGTACTTC.

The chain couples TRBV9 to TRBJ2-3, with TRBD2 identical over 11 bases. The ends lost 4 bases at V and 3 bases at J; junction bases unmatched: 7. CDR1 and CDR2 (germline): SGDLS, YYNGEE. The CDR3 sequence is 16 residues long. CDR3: CASSSGGLAGTDTQYF. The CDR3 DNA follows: TGTGCCAGCAGCTCAGGAGGACTAGCGGGTACAGATACGCAGTATTTT.

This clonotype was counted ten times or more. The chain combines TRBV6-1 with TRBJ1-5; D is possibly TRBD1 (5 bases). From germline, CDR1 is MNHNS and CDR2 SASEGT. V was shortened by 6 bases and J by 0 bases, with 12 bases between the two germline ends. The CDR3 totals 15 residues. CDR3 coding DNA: TGTGCCAGCAGGAGTTCCCAGGGTAGCAATCAGCCCCAGCATTTT. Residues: CASRSSQGSNQPQHF.

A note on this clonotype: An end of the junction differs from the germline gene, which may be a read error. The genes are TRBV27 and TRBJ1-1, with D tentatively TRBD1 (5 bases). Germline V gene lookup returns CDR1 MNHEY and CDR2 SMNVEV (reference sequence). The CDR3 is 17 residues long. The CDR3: CASSFLPPGASNTEALF. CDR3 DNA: TGTGCCAGCAGTTTCCTCCCTCCCGGGGCCTCGAACACTGAAGCTTTATTT.